The clone carrying this T cell receptor beta chain was recorded many times. Its antigen remains unidentified. The data originate from a study of T cell repertoires in cytomegalovirus infection. At the level of the study: A matching HLA type, together with CMV infection, was signaled by public TCR beta signatures. General study findings and limits: Clonotypes of TCR beta that were HLA-C-restricted and CMV-specific dominated the ex vivo response. Adding up the frequency of public TCR beta families identified people who carried CMV plus the relevant HLA.

TCRdb re-derived calls from the reads in MiXCR, one entry per CDR3 protein. The repertoire includes 150,000 to 200,000 distinct CDR3 sequences, roughly 27% of them detected once, and 30% to 40% sits in the top ten. The CDR3 contains 14 residues. Germline V lookup: CDR1 SGHTA, CDR2 FQGNSA. The trim removed 5 bases at V and 9 bases at J, leaving 5 bases unmatched. The V call is TRBV7-2, the J call TRBJ1-6, with TRBD1 matching over 9 bases. The sequence was obtained from a human donor in good health (CMV status not recorded). Some clones in this sample may be carry-over from other donors' samples. The specimen was PBMCs. Here the CDR3 reads CASSRDRAGSPLHF. DNA for the CDR3: TGTGCCAGCAGCCGGGACAGGGCTGGTTCACCCCTCCACTTT.